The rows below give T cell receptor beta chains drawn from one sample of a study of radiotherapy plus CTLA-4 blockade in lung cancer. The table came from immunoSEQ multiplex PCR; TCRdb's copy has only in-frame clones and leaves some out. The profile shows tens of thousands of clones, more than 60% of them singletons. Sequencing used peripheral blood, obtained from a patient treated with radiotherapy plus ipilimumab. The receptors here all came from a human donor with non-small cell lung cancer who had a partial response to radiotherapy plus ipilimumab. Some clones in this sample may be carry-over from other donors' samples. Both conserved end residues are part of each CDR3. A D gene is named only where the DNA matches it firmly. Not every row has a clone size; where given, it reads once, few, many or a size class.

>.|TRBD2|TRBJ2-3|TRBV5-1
CASSLEGTTEVADTQYF
TGCGCCAGCAGCTTGGAGGGGACTACCGAGGTCGCAGATACGCAGTATTTT
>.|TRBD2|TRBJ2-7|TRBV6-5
CASSYSGSGAHYEQYF
TGTGCCAGCAGTTACTCGGGTAGCGGGGCTCACTACGAGCAGTACTTC
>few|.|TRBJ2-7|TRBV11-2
CASSLGGGPYEQYF
TGTGCCAGCAGCTTAGGCGGGGGCCCCTACGAGCAGTACTTC
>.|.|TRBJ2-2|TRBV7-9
CASSLGGDTGELFF
TGTGCCAGCAGCTTAGGGGGGGACACCGGGGAGCTGTTTTTT
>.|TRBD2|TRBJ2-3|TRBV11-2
CASSLVASGRLLGSNTQYF
TGTGCCAGCAGCTTAGTCGCTAGCGGGAGGTTGTTAGGGTCGAATACGCAGTATTTT
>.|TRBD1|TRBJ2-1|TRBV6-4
CASRGQGQSGEQFF
TGTGCCAGCAGGGGACAGGGTCAATCAGGGGAGCAGTTCTTC
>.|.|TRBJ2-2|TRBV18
CASSPPGHNANTGELFF
TGTGCCAGCTCACCACCTGGACATAACGCGAACACCGGGGAGCTGTTTTTT
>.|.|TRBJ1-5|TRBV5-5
CASSWGGGVGFSQPQHF
TGTGCCAGCAGCTGGGGGGGCGGGGTAGGGTTTAGTCAGCCCCAGCATTTT
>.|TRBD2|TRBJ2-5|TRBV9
CASSVAHSGGVGETQYF
TGTGCCAGCAGCGTAGCTCATTCCGGGGGGGTGGGGGAGACCCAGTACTTC
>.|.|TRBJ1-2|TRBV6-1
CASSEIHIGGGYYGYTF
TGTGCCAGCAGTGAAATTCACATTGGGGGAGGGTACTATGGCTACACCTTC
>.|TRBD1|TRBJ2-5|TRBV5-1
CASSLEQGGETQYF
TGCGCCAGCAGCTTGGAACAGGGGGGAGAGACCCAGTACTTC
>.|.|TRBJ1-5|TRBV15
CATSRRRDINQPQHF
TGTGCCACCAGCAGACGCCGGGACATCAATCAGCCCCAGCATTTT
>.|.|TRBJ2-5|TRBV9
CASSLRVGGGTQYF
TGTGCCAGCAGCCTCAGGGTTGGCGGTGGGACCCAGTACTTC
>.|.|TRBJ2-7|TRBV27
CASSLSYYSYVQYF
TGTGCCAGCAGTTTATCGTATTACTCCTACGTGCAGTACTTC
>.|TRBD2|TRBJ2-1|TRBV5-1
CASSWTPPASGTGNEQFF
TGCGCCAGCAGCTGGACCCCTCCAGCTAGCGGGACGGGCAATGAGCAGTTCTTC
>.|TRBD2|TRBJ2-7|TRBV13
CASSPGLGHYEQYF
TGTGCCAGCAGCCCGGGACTAGGTCACTACGAGCAGTACTTC
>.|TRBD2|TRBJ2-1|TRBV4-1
CASSLRTSGSDEQFF
TGCGCCAGCAGCCTTCGGACTAGCGGGAGTGATGAGCAGTTCTTC
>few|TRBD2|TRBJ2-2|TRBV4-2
CASSQWGGTANTGELFF
TGTGCCAGCAGCCAATGGGGGGGGACGGCGAACACCGGGGAGCTGTTTTTT
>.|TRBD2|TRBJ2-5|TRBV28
CASSPAGGAQETQYF
TGTGCCAGCAGTCCAGCGGGGGGCGCCCAAGAGACCCAGTACTTC
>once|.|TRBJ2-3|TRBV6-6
CASSPEGLGVYF
TGTGCCAGCAGTCCGGAGGGCCTGGGGGTGTATTTT
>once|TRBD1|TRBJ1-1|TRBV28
CASSLQGAYTEAFF
TGTGCCAGCAGCCTCCAGGGGGCCTACACTGAAGCTTTCTTT
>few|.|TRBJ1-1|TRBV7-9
CASSPFRDTEAFF
TGTGCCAGCAGCCCCTTCCGGGACACTGAAGCTTTCTTT
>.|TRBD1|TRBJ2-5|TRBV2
CASREYRGAETQYF
TGTGCCAGCAGGGAATACAGGGGTGCGGAGACCCAGTACTTC
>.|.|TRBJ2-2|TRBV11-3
CASSSVVTGNTGELFF
TGTGCCAGCAGCTCTGTAGTGACAGGGAACACCGGGGAGCTGTTTTTT
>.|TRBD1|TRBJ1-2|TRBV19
CASRIQGGNYGYTF
TGTGCCAGTAGGATACAGGGGGGTAACTATGGCTACACCTTC
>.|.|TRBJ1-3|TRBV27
CASWAQGSSIYF
TGTGCCTCCTGGGCGCAGGGTTCTTCCATATATTTT
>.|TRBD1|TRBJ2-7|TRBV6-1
CASASQTGGWGEQYF
TGTGCCAGCGCTTCCCAGACAGGGGGTTGGGGCGAGCAGTACTTC
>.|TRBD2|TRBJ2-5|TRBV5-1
CASSLDGAGLKETQYF
TGCGCCAGCAGCTTGGACGGAGCGGGACTAAAAGAGACCCAGTACTTC
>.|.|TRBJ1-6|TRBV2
CASRGLGSPLHF
TGTGCCAGCAGGGGGCTTGGTTCACCCCTCCACTTT
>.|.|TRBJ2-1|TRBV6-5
CASSLGPGNEQFF
TGTGCCAGCAGTCTAGGGCCGGGGAATGAGCAGTTCTTC
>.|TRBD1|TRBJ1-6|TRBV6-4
CASSVVQGANSPLHF
TGTGCCAGCAGTGTTGTTCAGGGGGCCAATTCACCCCTCCACTTT
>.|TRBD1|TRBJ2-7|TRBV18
CASSPRTGTYEQYF
TGTGCCAGCTCACCGAGGACAGGAACTTACGAGCAGTACTTC
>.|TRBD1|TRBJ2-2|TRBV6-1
CASFRRQGAGELFF
TGTGCCAGCTTCAGGAGACAGGGTGCCGGGGAGCTGTTTTTT
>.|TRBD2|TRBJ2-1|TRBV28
CASSPRGDEQFF
TGTGCCAGCAGTCCCCGGGGGGATGAGCAGTTCTTC
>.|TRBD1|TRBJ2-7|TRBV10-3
CAISPGQSSYEQYF
TGTGCCATCAGCCCGGGACAGAGTTCCTACGAGCAGTACTTC
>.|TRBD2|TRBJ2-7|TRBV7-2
CASSPSGGGGYEQYF
TGTGCCAGCAGCCCAAGCGGGGGGGGAGGCTACGAGCAGTACTTC
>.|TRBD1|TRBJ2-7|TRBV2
CASPARDRAYEQYF
TGTGCCAGCCCTGCCCGGGACAGGGCCTACGAGCAGTACTTC
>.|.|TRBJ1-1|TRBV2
CASSEIQGYTEAFF
TGTGCCAGCAGTGAAATACAGGGATACACTGAAGCTTTCTTT
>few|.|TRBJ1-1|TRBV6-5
CASTFFSLNTEAFF
TGTGCCAGCACCTTCTTTTCTTTGAACACTGAAGCTTTCTTT
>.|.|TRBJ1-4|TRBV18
CASSLRGIANEKLFF
TGTGCCAGCTCACTAAGGGGAATCGCCAATGAAAAACTGTTTTTT
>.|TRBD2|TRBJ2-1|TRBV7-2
CASSSLGRGVSFNEQFF
TGTGCCAGCAGCTCGTTAGGGCGGGGGGTATCCTTCAATGAGCAGTTCTTC
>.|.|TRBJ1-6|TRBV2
CASSEERQRHSPLHF
TGTGCCAGCAGTGAAGAGAGGCAGAGGCATTCACCCCTCCACTTT
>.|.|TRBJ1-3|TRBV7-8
CASSLAPRGTSGNTIYF
TGTGCCAGCAGCTTAGCGCCTAGGGGGACCTCTGGAAACACCATATATTTT
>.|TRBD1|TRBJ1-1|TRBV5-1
CASSQGDRANTEAFF
TGCGCCAGCAGCCAGGGGGACAGGGCGAACACTGAAGCTTTCTTT
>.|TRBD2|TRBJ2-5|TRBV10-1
CASSAGLASLTQYF
TGCGCCAGCAGTGCGGGACTAGCGAGTCTGACCCAGTACTTC
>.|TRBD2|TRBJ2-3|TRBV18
CASSRAGGDTQYF
TGTGCCAGCTCCCGCGCGGGAGGTGATACGCAGTATTTT
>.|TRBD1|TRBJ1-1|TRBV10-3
CAISRLPGQGTEAFF
TGTGCCATCAGCAGACTTCCGGGACAGGGCACTGAAGCTTTCTTT
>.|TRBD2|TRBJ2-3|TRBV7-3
CASSSGGLAGTDTQYF
TGTGCCAGCAGCTCCGGGGGACTAGCGGGAACAGATACGCAGTATTTT